The clone carrying this T cell receptor beta chain was seen only once. This sample was taken from a study of blood T cell repertoires in COVID-19. The method was immunoSEQ multiplex PCR; TCRdb's version includes in-frame clones alone and lacks a portion of them. The data contain 400,000 to 550,000 clones, roughly 87% of them seen just once; the ten biggest clones take up under 2%. CDR1 is SGHTA and CDR2 is FQGNSA in the germline V gene. CDR3 length equals 14 residues. Trimming shortened V by 1 base and J by 2 bases, and 6 bases separated the two germline ends. The V and J genes are TRBV7-2 and TRBJ1-5; the D is unclear. The receptor was derived from a woman in her late teens or twenties with acute COVID-19. Sequencing was done on a sample of PBMCs or T cells enriched from blood (not recorded which). CDR3 nucleotides: TGTGCCAGCAGCTTAGAGAGCGGCAATCAGCCCCAGCATTTT. This encodes CASSLESGNQPQHF.